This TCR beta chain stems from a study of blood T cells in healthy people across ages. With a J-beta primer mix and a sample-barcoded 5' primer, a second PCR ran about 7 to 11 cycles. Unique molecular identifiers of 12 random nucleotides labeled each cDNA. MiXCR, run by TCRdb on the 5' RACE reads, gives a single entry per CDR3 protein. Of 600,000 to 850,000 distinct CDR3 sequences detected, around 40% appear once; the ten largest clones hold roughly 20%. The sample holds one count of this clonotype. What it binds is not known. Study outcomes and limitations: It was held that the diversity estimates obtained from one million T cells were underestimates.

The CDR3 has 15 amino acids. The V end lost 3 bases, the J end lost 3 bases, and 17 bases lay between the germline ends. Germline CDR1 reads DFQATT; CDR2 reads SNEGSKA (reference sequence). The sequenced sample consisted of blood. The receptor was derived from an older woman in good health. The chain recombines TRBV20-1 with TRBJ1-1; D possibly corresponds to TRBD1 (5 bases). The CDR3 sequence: CSARPLGGDHTEAFF. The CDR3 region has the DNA TGCAGTGCTAGGCCCCTTGGGGGGGATCACACTGAAGCTTTCTTT.